This T cell receptor beta chain derives from a study of type 1 regulatory T cells. Study information: T-allo10 is an in vitro-generated, Tr1-enriched CD4 T cell product specific for alloantigen.

This clonotype showed up just once. Its antigen is still unknown. From germline, CDR1 is SGHDN and CDR2 FVKESK. The CDR3 covers 17 residues. The ends were cut back, 3 bases at V and 0 bases at J, with 14 bases in the middle. One entry per CDR3 protein, called by TCRdb with MiXCR from the reads. This repertoire shows approximately 72,000 distinct CDR3 sequences, 63% found once; its top ten account for 7.6%. The graft donor-derived T-allo10 cells reportedly recognize host alloantigens, are anergic, and suppress alloantigen-specifically. The rearrangement links TRBV14 to TRBJ2-2, with D possibly being TRBD1 or TRBD2 (5 bases each). Sequenced: cultured T cells, either the whole culture or a sorted T cell fraction (not recorded which). Indicated subset: Tr1-enriched cell product generated in vitro against host alloantigens. The source of this sequence is a human donor in good health. The CDR3 DNA is TGTGCCAGCAGCCAGGGACGACAGATCGCGAACACCGGGGAGCTGTTTTTT. It encodes CASSQGRQIANTGELFF.